The text below deals with one T cell receptor beta chain. These data belong to a study of CD8+ T cells in alopecia areata. Regarding treatment: oral pan-JAK inhibitor, 5-10 mg twice daily. RNA was extracted and reverse transcribed into cDNA as the sequencing template. Sequenced by immunoSEQ multiplex PCR; TCRdb stores in-frame clones only, minus some. Seen here are around 70,000 clones, approximately 30% observed once, and the top ten hold about 15%. The CDR3 is made up of 12 amino acids. V lost 4 bases and J lost 3, with 10 bases in between. Germline CDR1 is GTSNPN and CDR2 is SVGIG (reference sequence).

The receptor was isolated from a human donor with alopecia areata. The input for sequencing was CD8+ T cells sorted from blood, taken at week 4, from a patient treated with tofacitinib. The V gene is TRBV30, the J gene TRBJ2-7; the D is unclear. This CDR3 is CAWTTPGYEQYF. CDR3 DNA: TGTGCCTGGACTACGCCAGGCTACGAGCAGTACTTC.